This T cell receptor (beta chain) was profiled in a study of T cell responses to AZD1222 COVID-19 vaccine. The table came from immunoSEQ multiplex PCR; TCRdb's copy has only in-frame clones and leaves some out. The top ten clones hold 1.5% to 2% of a sample with fewer than 130,000 clones, about 88% of them seen once. Broader study findings: Along spike, vaccine-associated CD4 TCRs were found throughout, with dominance at 160-218 and 743-854. Epitopes outside B.1.351 and B.1.1.7 mutated regions reportedly drew nearly half of spike TCRs. At baseline, just a handful of AZD1222 recipients tested seropositive.

Concerning this clone itself: Its specificity is unknown.

This sequence was found in an adult in good health. The sequenced sample was peripheral blood, obtained on day 0 of AZD1222 vaccination.

CDR3 DNA sequence: TGTGCCAGCAAAGACAGGGCCAAGTACAATGAGCAGTTCTTC. This gives the protein CASKDRAKYNEQFF. The chain links TRBV13 to TRBJ2-1; TRBD1 matches at 7 bases. CDR1 and CDR2 from the germline V gene are PRHDT and FYEKMQ (reference sequence). The length of the CDR3 is 14 residues. V dropped 7 bases and J dropped 4; count of bases not matched to a gene: 7.